The 19 T cell receptor beta chains given below trace back to one sample, sequenced in a study of T cell responses to AZD1222 COVID-19 vaccine. The repertoire was sequenced with immunoSEQ multiplex PCR; TCRdb's copy has only in-frame clones and lacks some. The table records more than 150,000 clones, around 90% of them present only once. The sequencing used peripheral blood, collected on day 0 of AZD1222 vaccination. The receptors originated from an adult in good health.

The genes are TRBV28 and TRBJ2-7; no clear D gene. V was pared by 9 bases and J by 3 bases, with 15 bases between. CDR1 and CDR2 (germline): MDHEN, SYDVKM. CDR3 length equals 13 residues. DNA of the CDR3: TGTGCCAGTGGGAATCAGAAAAACTACGAGCAGTACTTC. This encodes CASGNQKNYEQYF.

The chain combines TRBV30 with TRBJ2-7; maybe TRBD1 (6 bases). The germline V gene encodes CDR1 GTSNPN and CDR2 SVGIG (reference sequence). Trimming stripped 2 bases from V and 0 bases from J, with 11 bases between. CDR3 length: 14 amino acids. The CDR3 reads CAWSLGGSSYEQYF. The CDR3 nucleotides read TGTGCCTGGAGTCTAGGGGGAAGCTCCTACGAGCAGTACTTC.

The V gene is TRBV12-3 or TRBV12-4, the J gene TRBJ2-5; the D gene could be TRBD1 or TRBD2 (5 bases each). V was trimmed by 3 bases and J by 5 bases, leaving 10 bases between them. The CDR3 totals 13 residues. For the CDR3, the DNA is TGTGCCAGCAGTTTTGGGGGTGAGGAGACCCAGTACTTC. Its translation is CASSFGGEETQYF.

V is TRBV7-2 and J is TRBJ1-5; D is uncertain. This CDR3 comprises 14 residues. The germline V and J ends were trimmed by 2 bases and 1 base, with 6 bases remaining between them. The germline CDR1 and CDR2 sequences are SGHTA and FQGNSA. CDR3 amino acids: CASSLSSSNQPQHF. The CDR3 DNA reads as TGTGCCAGCAGCTTAAGCTCGAGCAATCAGCCCCAGCATTTT.

The chain recombines TRBV6-2 or TRBV6-3 with TRBJ2-3; 10 nucleotides agree with TRBD2. The V gene's germline CDR1 is MNHEY and CDR2 SVGEGT. J gave up 2 bases and V 4 bases, and 12 bases lay outside the gene matches. The CDR3 is made up of 18 amino acids. The CDR3 region is CASSSPLLAGLYTDTQYF. In DNA form, the CDR3 reads TGTGCCAGCAGTTCCCCCTTACTAGCGGGGTTATACACAGATACGCAGTATTTT.

The gene calls are TRBV12-3 or TRBV12-4 and TRBJ1-2; D unclear. CDR3 size: 13 residues. V gave up 6 bases and J gave up 11 bases, with 19 bases separating them. CDR3 coding DNA: TGTGCCAGCAGCAAAACGGACCGCGCTGGATACACCTTC. Its protein is CASSKTDRAGYTF.

The J gene is TRBJ2-7, the V gene TRBV30; D remains unclear. CDR3 length: 11 amino acids. The germline V gene encodes CDR1 GTSNPN and CDR2 SVGIG (reference sequence). Between the trimmed V and J ends, which lost 3 bases and 4 bases, there was a span of 7 bases. This CDR3 is CAWSTSYEQYF. The CDR3 DNA follows: TGTGCCTGGAGCACGAGTTACGAGCAGTACTTC.

The chain recombines TRBV11-2 with TRBJ1-1; D remains ambiguous. CDR1 is SGHAT, CDR2 FQNNGV, per germline. The CDR3 loop spans 13 amino acids. V gave up 2 bases and J gave up 2 bases, with 6 bases separating them. The CDR3 region has the DNA TGTGCCAGCAGCTTAAGAGAAAACACTGAAGCTTTCTTT. Its translation: CASSLRENTEAFF.

The chain joins TRBV29-1 to TRBJ2-1; 8 bases agree with TRBD2. The ends lost 5 bases at V and 9 bases at J; junction bases unmatched: 9. The germline V gene encodes CDR1 SQVTM and CDR2 ANQGSEA. The CDR3 loop spans 13 amino acids. DNA for the CDR3: TGCAGCGTTAGGACTAGCTTCGGGAGTGAGCAGTTCTTC. It is translated as CSVRTSFGSEQFF.

J is TRBJ2-7 and V is TRBV7-6; D not certain. Looked up from germline, CDR1 is SGHVS and CDR2 is FNYEAQ. The CDR3 has 15 residues. The ends were cut back, 1 base at V and 3 bases at J, with 13 bases in the middle. This CDR3 is CASSLGDGLGYEQYF. The CDR3 coding sequence is TGTGCCAGCAGCTTAGGTGATGGGCTAGGCTACGAGCAGTACTTC.

As for this clone: The identical CDR3 is also encoded by other nucleotide sequences in the sample. The rearrangement joins TRBV29-1 to TRBJ1-2; 7 bases map to TRBD1. The CDR3 is 13 residues long. The germline V gene has CDR1 SQVTM and CDR2 ANQGSEA. Trimming at V came to 0 bases and at J to 2 bases, leaving 0 bases not matched to a gene. This CDR3 is CSVEDRGNYGYTF. The CDR3 region has the DNA TGCAGCGTTGAAGACAGGGGGAACTATGGCTACACCTTC.

The chain couples TRBV11-2 to TRBJ1-5; tentative D call: TRBD1 (5 bases). Germline CDR1 is SGHAT and CDR2 is FQNNGV. The CDR3 runs to 16 residues. The V end lost 4 bases, the J end lost 2 bases, and 15 bases lay between the germline ends. The CDR3 DNA reads as TGTGCCAGCAGCTCACGACCGGGGGTCGGCAATCAGCCCCAGCATTTT. Translating gives CASSSRPGVGNQPQHF.

This chain connects TRBV11-2 to TRBJ2-1; D possibly corresponds to TRBD1 (5 bases). CDR1 is SGHAT and CDR2 is FQNNGV in the germline V gene. Trimming left V 5 bases short and J 2 bases short, with 13 bases between. The CDR3 has 15 residues. The CDR3 nucleotides are TGTGCCAGCAGCCCTGCAGGGCGACCCTACAATGAGCAGTTCTTC. This encodes CASSPAGRPYNEQFF.

This clone came up a few times. This chain connects TRBV9 to TRBJ2-2; the match to TRBD1 covers 7 bases. V lost 3 bases and J lost 3; bases outside the gene matches: 8. The CDR3 is 16 amino acids. Per the germline V gene, CDR1 is SGDLS and CDR2 is YYNGEE. The CDR3 spells CASSAPGGRDTGELFF. In DNA, the CDR3 is TGTGCCAGCAGCGCTCCAGGGGGAAGGGACACCGGGGAGCTGTTTTTT.

V gene TRBV27 combines with J gene TRBJ1-4; no clear D. The V and J ends lost 5 bases and 8 bases respectively, with 18 bases between them. Germline V lookup: CDR1 MNHEY, CDR2 SMNVEV (reference sequence). The CDR3 totals 15 residues. CDR3 residues: CASSPTTPEGEKLFF. The CDR3 nucleotides read TGTGCCAGCAGTCCCACGACCCCTGAAGGGGAAAAACTGTTTTTT. Drawing the rest from reference TRBV27 and TRBJ1-4, the complete variable domain is EAQVTQNPRYLITVTGKKLTVTCSQNMNHEYMSWYRQDPGLGLRQIYYSMNVEVTDKGDVPEGYKVSRKEKRNFPLILESPSPNQTSLYFCASSPTTPEGEKLFFGSGTQLSVL.

This clone was seen only a few times. This chain connects TRBV29-1 to TRBJ1-1; TRBD1 might be the D (6 bases). V shed 7 bases and J shed 7 bases, with 16 bases lying between them. CDR1 is SQVTM, CDR2 ANQGSEA, per germline. There are 12 residues in the CDR3. In DNA form, the CDR3 reads TGCAGCGGGGAGGACAGTTTGGGTGAAGCTTTCTTT. Translated: CSGEDSLGEAFF.

The chain is built from TRBV28 and TRBJ1-1, with D maybe TRBD1 (5 bases). This CDR3 spans 15 amino acids. V was pared by 2 bases and J by 0 bases, with 10 bases between. The germline gives CDR1 MDHEN, CDR2 SYDVKM. This chain's CDR3 is CASSLPTGLNTEAFF. The CDR3 nucleotides are TGTGCCAGCAGTTTACCTACAGGATTGAACACTGAAGCTTTCTTT.

The V call is TRBV5-4, the J call TRBJ2-5; D is perhaps TRBD2 (5 bases). The CDR3 runs 13 residues. The germline gives CDR1 SGHNT, CDR2 YYREEE (reference sequence). V lost 4 bases, J lost 2 bases, and 9 bases lay in between. This chain's CDR3 is CASSGGLQETQYF. CDR3 coding DNA: TGTGCCAGCAGCGGTGGACTTCAAGAGACCCAGTACTTC. The full variable domain, completed using reference TRBV5-4 and TRBJ2-5, is ETGVTQSPTHLIKTRGQQVTLRCSSQSGHNTVSWYQQALGQGPQFIFQYYREEENGRGNFPPRFSGLQFPNYSSELNVNALELDDSALYLCASSGGLQETQYFGPGTRLLVL.

The rearrangement links TRBV9 to TRBJ2-3, with a possible D match to TRBD1 (5 bases). V was clipped by 3 bases and J by 0 bases, with 14 bases between them. The length of the CDR3 is 16 residues. The germline CDR1 and CDR2 sequences are SGDLS and YYNGEE. In DNA, the CDR3 is TGTGCCAGCAGCGCTGGGGCCGCTAAGAGCACAGATACGCAGTATTTT. This sequence encodes CASSAGAAKSTDTQYF.